This TCR beta chain was identified during a study of OX40 agonist ivuxolimab in advanced cancers. Study as a whole: Three patients, one with hepatocellular carcinoma and two with cutaneous melanoma, responded partially.

Germline V CDR1 and CDR2: MNHEY, SMNVEV (reference sequence). V lost 5 bases to trimming and J lost 11 bases; unmatched junction nucleotides: 7. The CDR3 totals 12 residues. Only in-frame clones appear in the TCRdb table, and some are missing; sequencing was by immunoSEQ multiplex PCR. The sample carries 50,000 to 70,000 clones, 70% to 90% recorded once. This sequence joins TRBV27 and TRBJ2-3; 7 bases map to TRBD2. The input for sequencing was CD4+ or CD8+ T cells sorted from blood, taken in a trial of the OX40 agonist ivuxolimab. This TCR was sampled from an adult with an advanced solid tumor such as melanoma, head and neck, liver or kidney cancer. CDR3 sequence (DNA): TGTGCCAGCAGTCTCGGGGGGACCGAGCAGTATTTT. Translation: CASSLGGTEQYF.